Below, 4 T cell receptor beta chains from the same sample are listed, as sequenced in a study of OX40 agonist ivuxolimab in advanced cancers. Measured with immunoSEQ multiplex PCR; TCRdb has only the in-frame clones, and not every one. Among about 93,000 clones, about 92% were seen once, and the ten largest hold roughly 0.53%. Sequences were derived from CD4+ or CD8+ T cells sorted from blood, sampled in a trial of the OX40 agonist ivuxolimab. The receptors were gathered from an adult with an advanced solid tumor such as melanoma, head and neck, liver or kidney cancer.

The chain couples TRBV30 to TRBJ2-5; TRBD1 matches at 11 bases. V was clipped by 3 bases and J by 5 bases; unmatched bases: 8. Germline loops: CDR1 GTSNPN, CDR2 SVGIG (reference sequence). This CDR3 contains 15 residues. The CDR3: CAWRGGTGGGETQYF. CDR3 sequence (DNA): TGTGCCTGGAGGGGGGGGACAGGGGGAGGGGAGACCCAGTACTTC.

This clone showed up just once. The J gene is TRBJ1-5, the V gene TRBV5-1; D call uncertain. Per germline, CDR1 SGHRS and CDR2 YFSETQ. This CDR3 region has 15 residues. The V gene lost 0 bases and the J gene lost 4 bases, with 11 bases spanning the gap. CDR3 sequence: CASSLAGVGNQPQHF. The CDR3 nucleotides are TGCGCCAGCAGCTTGGCCGGTGTCGGAAATCAGCCCCAGCATTTT.

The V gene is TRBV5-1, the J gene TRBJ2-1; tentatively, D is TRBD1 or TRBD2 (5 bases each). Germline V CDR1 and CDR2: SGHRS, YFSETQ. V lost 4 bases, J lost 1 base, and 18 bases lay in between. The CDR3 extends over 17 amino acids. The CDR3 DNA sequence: TGCGCCAGCAGCCGCTCCGGGACGGGAATATCCTACAATGAGCAGTTCTTC. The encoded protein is CASSRSGTGISYNEQFF.

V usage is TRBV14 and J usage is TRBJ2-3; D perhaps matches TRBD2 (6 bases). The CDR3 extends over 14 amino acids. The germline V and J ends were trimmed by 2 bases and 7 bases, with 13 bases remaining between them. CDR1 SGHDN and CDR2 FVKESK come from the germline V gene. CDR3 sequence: CASSQRTRGNTQYF. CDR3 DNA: TGTGCCAGCAGCCAAAGGACCCGGGGGAATACGCAGTATTTT.